This TCR beta chain was recorded in a study of shared clonotypes between healthy human individuals. Whole-study results and caveats: The study found roughly 5.3% of naive CD4 clonotypes shared across a handful of donors. Compared with clonotypes that all four donors shared, non-shared clonotypes had lower generation probabilities.

A note on this clone: Its antigen is not known.

Germline trimming cut 0 bases from V and 8 bases from J; bases unmatched to any gene: 6. This CDR3 has 15 residues. In germline, CDR1 is SGDLS, CDR2 YYNGEE. Healthy HIV-negative adults without recent acute infections or vaccinations served as donors. Genomic DNA of each subset was evenly split across several immunoSEQ plates. TCRdb keeps only in-frame clones here, not all; method: immunoSEQ multiplex PCR. This sample has approximately 2,000,000 clones, with 85% to 95% found just once. Sample: naive CD4+ T cells from PBMCs. Subset reported: CD45RA+ positively selected. This rearrangement joins TRBV9 to TRBJ1-4; 8 bases fit TRBD1. The sequence was obtained from a man between 18 and 35 years old in good health. Some clones in this sample may be carry-over from other donors' samples. The CDR3 spells CASSVGEQGAEKLFF. The CDR3 region has the DNA TGTGCCAGCAGCGTAGGGGAGCAGGGGGCCGAAAAACTGTTTTTT.